This TCR beta chain appears in the sequencing data of a study of blood T cells in healthy people across ages. Study-wide results and caveats: Donors of long life had a larger count of naive CD4+ cells and greater diversity than aged donors.

A second PCR of 7 to 11 cycles used a sample-barcoded 5' primer and a J-beta primer mix. Every individual sample yielded 2.5 million or more paired-end reads (each containing CDR3). TCRdb re-derived calls from the 5' RACE reads in MiXCR, one entry per CDR3 protein. This sample yields around 900,000 distinct CDR3 sequences, of which 45% to 60% are seen a single time; about 22% belongs to the top ten. Caucasian individuals from Russia who were healthy and aged roughly 6 to 95 acted as donors. Peripheral blood was drawn, around 9.5 milliliters per donor. The CDR3 runs 12 residues. J lost 8 bases, V lost 7 bases, and 5 bases had no gene match. Germline V gene lookup returns CDR1 MNHEY and CDR2 SVGAGI. To note about this clonotype: Antigen specificity is unknown.

The receptor comes from a woman between 55 and 75 years old in good health. The chain employs TRBV6-5 and TRBJ1-2, with 9 bases fitting TRBD1. The sample comprised blood. In DNA form, the CDR3 reads TGTGCCAGCAAGGACAGGGGAGCCGGCTACACCTTC. Residues: CASKDRGAGYTF.